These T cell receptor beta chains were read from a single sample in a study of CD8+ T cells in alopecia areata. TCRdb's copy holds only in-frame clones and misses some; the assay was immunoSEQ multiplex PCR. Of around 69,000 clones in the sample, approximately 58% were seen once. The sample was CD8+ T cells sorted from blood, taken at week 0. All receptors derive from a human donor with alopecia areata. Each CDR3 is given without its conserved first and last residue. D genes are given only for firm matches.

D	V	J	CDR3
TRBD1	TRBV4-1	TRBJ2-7	ASSQTPGQGTTYEQY
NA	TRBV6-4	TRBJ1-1	ASLPIHVAF
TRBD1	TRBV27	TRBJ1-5	ASASEQGQLEPQH
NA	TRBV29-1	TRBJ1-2	SVESASSNYGYT
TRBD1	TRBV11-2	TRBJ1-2	ASSHDREYGYT
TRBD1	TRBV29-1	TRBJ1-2	SVGGENRGGYGYT
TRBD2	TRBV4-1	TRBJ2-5	ASSQERGGQETQY
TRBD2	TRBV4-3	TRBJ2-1	ASSQVGLAGYNEQF
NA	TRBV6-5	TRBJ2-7	ASSYSLGQLTYEQY
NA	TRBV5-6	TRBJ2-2	ASSNMDQGSALNTGELF
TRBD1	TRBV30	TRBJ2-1	AWSVGRGQNEQF
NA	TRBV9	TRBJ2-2	ASSVVGAGELF
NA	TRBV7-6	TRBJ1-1	ASSLDYTLGGLDTEAF
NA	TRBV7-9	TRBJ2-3	ASSLPERDTQY
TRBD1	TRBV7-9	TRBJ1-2	ASSPRDRGFAGYT
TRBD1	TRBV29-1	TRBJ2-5	SVGDRGRLGETQY
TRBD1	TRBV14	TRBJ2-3	ASSRTQGADTQY
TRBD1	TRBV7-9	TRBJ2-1	ASSTTRDREGNEQF
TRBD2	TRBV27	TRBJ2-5	ASSSRGAPETQY
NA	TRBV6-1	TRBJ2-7	ASNPGSYEQY
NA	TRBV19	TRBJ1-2	ASSNSVGVYGYT
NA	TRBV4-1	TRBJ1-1	ASSQDEGRDEAF